These 4 T cell receptor beta chains came from one sample sequenced in a study of shared clonotypes between healthy human individuals. Clones were sequenced by immunoSEQ multiplex PCR, and TCRdb holds only the in-frame ones, with some missing. The table lists around 1.4 million clones, 97% to 99% of them singletons. Sequencing was carried out using naive CD4+ T cells sorted from blood. Subset: CD45RA+ positively selected. All receptors derive from a man aged 30 to 45 in good health.

The chain is built from TRBV19 and TRBJ1-5; no clear D gene. CDR1 is LNHDA and CDR2 is SQIVND in the germline V gene (reference sequence). The CDR3 is 15 amino acids. Trimming left V 4 bases short and J 0 bases short, with 10 bases between. CDR3 loop: CASSSKFDSNQPQHF. The DNA for the CDR3 is TGTGCCAGTAGTAGTAAGTTTGATAGCAATCAGCCCCAGCATTTT.

The chain couples TRBV5-4 to TRBJ2-1; maybe TRBD1 (6 bases). This CDR3 has 16 residues. V was clipped by 4 bases and J by 0 bases, with 14 bases between them. The germline CDR1 and CDR2 sequences are SGHNT and YYREEE (reference sequence). The CDR3: CASSPGQTRSYNEQFF. For the CDR3, the DNA is TGTGCCAGCAGCCCAGGACAGACACGCTCCTACAATGAGCAGTTCTTC.

This clone has a single count. The chain is built from TRBV10-1 and TRBJ2-2; 16 bases are shared with TRBD2. Unmatched junction bases numbered 4, after V lost 5 bases and J lost 4 bases. The germline CDR1 and CDR2 sequences are WNHNN and SYGVQD (reference sequence). The CDR3 contains 17 residues. The CDR3 loop reads CASSPGLAGGSTGELFF. CDR3 DNA sequence: TGCGCCAGCAGTCCGGGACTAGCGGGAGGGAGCACCGGGGAGCTGTTTTTT.

The chain carries TRBV15 and TRBJ2-7; 7 bases fit TRBD2. J was trimmed by 3 bases and V by 4 bases; bases with no gene match: 9. Germline-derived CDR1 and CDR2 are LNHNV and YYDKDF (reference sequence). The CDR3 is 15 amino acids. CDR3 nucleotide sequence: TGTGCCACCAGCAAAGGCGGGACTACAGGCTACGAGCAGTACTTC. Its translation is CATSKGGTTGYEQYF.